This TCR beta chain is drawn from a study of blood T cell repertoires in COVID-19. Study background: PBMCs, B-cell-depleted T cells, or T cells were the source of the cDNA or gDNA that made up the material.

Sequencing used immunoSEQ multiplex PCR; TCRdb keeps in-frame clones, though not all of them. Of just over 350,000 clones listed, roughly 87% are singletons. J lost 2 bases, V lost 6 bases, and 6 bases had no gene match. Germline values: CDR1 MNHEY, CDR2 SVGAGI. CDR3 length: 15 residues. Cohort allocation depended upon clinical history that participants reported. Each recovered donor of Cohort 3 presented with two negative PCRs, clearance, or symptom resolution. Sequencing used PBMCs or T cells enriched from blood (not recorded which). V is TRBV6-5 and J is TRBJ2-1; TRBD1 aligns across 8 bases. This receptor was obtained from a woman aged 25-40 years who had recovered from COVID-19. The CDR3 spells CASRVDRGTYNEQFF. The CDR3 DNA follows: TGTGCCAGCAGGGTCGACAGGGGCACCTACAATGAGCAGTTCTTC.